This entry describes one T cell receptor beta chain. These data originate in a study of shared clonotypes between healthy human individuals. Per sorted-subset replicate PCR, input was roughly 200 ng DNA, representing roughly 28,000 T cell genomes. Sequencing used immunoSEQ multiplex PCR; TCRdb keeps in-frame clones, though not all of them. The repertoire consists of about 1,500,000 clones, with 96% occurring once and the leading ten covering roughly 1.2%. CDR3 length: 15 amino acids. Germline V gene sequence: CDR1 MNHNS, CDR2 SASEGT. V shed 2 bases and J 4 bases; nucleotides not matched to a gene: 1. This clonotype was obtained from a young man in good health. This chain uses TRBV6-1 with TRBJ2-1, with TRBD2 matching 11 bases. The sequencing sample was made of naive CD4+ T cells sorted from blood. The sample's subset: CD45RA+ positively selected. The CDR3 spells CASSERTSGYNEQFF. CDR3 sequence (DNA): TGTGCCAGCAGTGAAAGGACTAGCGGGTACAATGAGCAGTTCTTC.